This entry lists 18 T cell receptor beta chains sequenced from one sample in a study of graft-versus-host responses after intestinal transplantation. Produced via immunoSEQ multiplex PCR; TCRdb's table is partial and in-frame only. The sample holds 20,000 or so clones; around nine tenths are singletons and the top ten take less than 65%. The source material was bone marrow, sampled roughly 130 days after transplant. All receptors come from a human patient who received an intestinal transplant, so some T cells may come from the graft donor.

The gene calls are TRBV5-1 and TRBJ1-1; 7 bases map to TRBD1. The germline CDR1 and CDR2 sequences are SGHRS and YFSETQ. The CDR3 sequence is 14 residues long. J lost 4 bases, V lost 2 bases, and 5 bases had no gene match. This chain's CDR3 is CASSFRDSFTEAFF. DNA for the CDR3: TGCGCCAGCAGCTTCCGGGACAGTTTCACTGAAGCTTTCTTT.

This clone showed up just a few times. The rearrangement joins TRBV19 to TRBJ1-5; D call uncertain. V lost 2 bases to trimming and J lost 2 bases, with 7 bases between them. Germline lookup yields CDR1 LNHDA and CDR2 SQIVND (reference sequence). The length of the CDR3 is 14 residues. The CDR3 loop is CASSIRGGNQPQHF. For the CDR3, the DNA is TGTGCCAGTAGTATAAGAGGAGGCAATCAGCCCCAGCATTTT.

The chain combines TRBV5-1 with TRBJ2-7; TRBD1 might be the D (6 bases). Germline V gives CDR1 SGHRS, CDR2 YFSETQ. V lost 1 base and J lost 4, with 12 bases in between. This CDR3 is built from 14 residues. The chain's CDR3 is CASSLWARGYEQYF. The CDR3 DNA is TGCGCCAGCAGCTTGTGGGCCAGGGGTTACGAGCAGTACTTC.

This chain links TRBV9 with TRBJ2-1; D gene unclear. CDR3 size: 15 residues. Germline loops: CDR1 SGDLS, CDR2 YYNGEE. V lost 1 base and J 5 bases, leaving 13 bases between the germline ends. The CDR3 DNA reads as TGTGCCAGCAGCGTATACCTCCTACCTAACAATGAGCAGTTCTTC. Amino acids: CASSVYLLPNNEQFF.

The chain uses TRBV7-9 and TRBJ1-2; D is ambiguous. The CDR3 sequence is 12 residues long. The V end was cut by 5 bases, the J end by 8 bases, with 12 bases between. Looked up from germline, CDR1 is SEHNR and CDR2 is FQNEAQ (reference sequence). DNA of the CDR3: TGTGCCAGCAGCGACGGGTATGGGGGCTACACCTTC. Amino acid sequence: CASSDGYGGYTF. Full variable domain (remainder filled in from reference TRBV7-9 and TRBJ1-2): DTGVSQNPRHKITKRGQNVTFRCDPISEHNRLYWYRQTLGQGPEFLTYFQNEAQLEKSRLLSDRFSAERPKGSFSTLEIQRTEQGDSAMYLCASSDGYGGYTFGSGTRLTVV.

CDR3 DNA sequence: TGTGCCAGCAGCTTAACGTCGCGGGGGGATACGCAGTATTTT. This codes for CASSLTSRGDTQYF. The chain uses TRBV7-3 and TRBJ2-3; 7 bases match TRBD2. This CDR3 region has 14 residues. After removal of 0 bases from V and 6 bases from J, the junction contained 3 bases not matched to a gene. The V gene's germline CDR1 is SGHTA and CDR2 FQGTGA.

CDR3 loop: CASSREGRHNEQFF. CDR3 DNA: TGCGCCAGCAGTCGGGAGGGCCGTCACAATGAGCAGTTCTTC. This rearrangement joins TRBV5-1 to TRBJ2-1, with 8 bases fitting TRBD2. J lost 5 bases, V lost 5 bases, and 6 bases had no gene match. The CDR3 is 14 residues long. Per the germline V gene, CDR1 is SGHRS and CDR2 is YFSETQ. The full variable domain, rest sourced from reference TRBV5-1 and TRBJ2-1, is KAGVTQTPRYLIKTRGQQVTLSCSPISGHRSVSWYQQTPGQGLQFLFEYFSETQRNKGNFPGRFSGRQFSNSRSEMNVSTLELGDSALYLCASSREGRHNEQFFGPGTRLTVL.

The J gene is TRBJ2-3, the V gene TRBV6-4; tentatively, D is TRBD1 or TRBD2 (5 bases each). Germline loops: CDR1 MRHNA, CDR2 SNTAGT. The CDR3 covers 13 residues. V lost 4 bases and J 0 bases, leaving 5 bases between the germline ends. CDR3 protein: CASSGGSTDTQYF. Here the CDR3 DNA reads TGTGCCAGCAGTGGGGGGAGCACAGATACGCAGTATTTT.

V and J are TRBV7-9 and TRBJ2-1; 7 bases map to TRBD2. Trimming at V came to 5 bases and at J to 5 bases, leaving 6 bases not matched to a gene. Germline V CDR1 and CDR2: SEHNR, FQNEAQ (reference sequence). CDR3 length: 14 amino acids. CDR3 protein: CASSTRDYDNEQFF. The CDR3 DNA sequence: TGTGCCAGCAGCACCCGGGACTATGACAATGAGCAGTTCTTC.

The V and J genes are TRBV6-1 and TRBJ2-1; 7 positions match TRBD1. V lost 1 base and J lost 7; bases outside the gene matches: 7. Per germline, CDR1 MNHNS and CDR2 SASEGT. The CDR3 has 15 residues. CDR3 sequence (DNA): TGTGCCAGCAGTGAAGGGCAGGGGGTATTAAATGAGCAGTTCTTC. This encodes CASSEGQGVLNEQFF.

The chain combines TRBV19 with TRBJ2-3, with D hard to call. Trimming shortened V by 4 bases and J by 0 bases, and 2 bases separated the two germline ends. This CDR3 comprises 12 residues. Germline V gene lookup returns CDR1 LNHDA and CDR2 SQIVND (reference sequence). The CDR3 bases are TGTGCCAGTAGTACGAGCACAGATACGCAGTATTTT. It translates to CASSTSTDTQYF.

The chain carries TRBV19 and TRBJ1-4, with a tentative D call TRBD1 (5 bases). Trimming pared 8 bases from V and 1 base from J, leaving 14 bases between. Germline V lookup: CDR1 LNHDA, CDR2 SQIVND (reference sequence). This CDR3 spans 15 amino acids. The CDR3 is CASRREGRTNEKLFF. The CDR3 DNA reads TGTGCCAGTCGGAGGGAGGGGAGAACTAATGAAAAACTGTTTTTT. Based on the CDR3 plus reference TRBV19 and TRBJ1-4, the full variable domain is DGGITQSPKYLFRKEGQNVTLSCEQNLNHDAMYWYRQDPGQGLRLIYYSQIVNDFQKGDIAEGYSVSREKKESFPLTVTSAQKNPTAFYLCASRREGRTNEKLFFGSGTQLSVL.

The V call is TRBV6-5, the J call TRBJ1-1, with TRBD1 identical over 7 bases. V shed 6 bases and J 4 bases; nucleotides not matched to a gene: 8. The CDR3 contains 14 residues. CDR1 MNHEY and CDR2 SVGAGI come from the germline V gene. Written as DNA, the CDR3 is TGTGCCAGCAGACTGACAGGGTTCGGCACTGAAGCTTTCTTT. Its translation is CASRLTGFGTEAFF.

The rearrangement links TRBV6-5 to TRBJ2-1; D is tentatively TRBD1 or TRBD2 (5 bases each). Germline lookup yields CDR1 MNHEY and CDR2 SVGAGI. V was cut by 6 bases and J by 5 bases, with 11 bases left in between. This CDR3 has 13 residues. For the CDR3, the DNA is TGTGCCAGCAGCATCGGGACCAACAATGAGCAGTTCTTC. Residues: CASSIGTNNEQFF.

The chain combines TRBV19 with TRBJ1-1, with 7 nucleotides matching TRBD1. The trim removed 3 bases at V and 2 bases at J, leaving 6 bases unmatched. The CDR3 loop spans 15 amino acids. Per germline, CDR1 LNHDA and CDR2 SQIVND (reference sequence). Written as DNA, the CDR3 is TGTGCCAGTAGTATGGGGCCAGGGGGAAACACTGAAGCTTTCTTT. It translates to CASSMGPGGNTEAFF.

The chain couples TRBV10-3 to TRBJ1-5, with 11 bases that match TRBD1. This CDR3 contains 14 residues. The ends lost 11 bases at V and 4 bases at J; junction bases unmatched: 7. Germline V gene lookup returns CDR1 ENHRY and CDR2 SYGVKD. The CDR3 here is CASRTGGQNQPQHF. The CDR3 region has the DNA TGTGCCTCCCGGACAGGGGGCCAGAATCAGCCCCAGCATTTT.

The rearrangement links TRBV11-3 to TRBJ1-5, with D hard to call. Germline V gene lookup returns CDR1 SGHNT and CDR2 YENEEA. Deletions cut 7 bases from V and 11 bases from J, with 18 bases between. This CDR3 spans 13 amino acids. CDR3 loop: CASTTSRPAAQHF. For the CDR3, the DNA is TGTGCCAGCACCACCTCTCGGCCAGCAGCCCAGCATTTT.

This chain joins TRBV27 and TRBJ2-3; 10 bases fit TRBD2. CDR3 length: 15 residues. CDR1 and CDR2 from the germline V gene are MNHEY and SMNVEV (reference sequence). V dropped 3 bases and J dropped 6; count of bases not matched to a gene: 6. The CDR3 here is CASSFLAGAVDTQYF. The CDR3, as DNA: TGTGCCAGCAGTTTCCTAGCGGGAGCGGTGGATACGCAGTATTTT.